Listed below are T cell receptor beta chains from one sample, sequenced in a study of blood T cell repertoires in COVID-19. Libraries were prepared by immunoSEQ multiplex PCR; TCRdb keeps only in-frame clonotypes and omits some of them. The data contain 160,000 or so clones, about 90% of them seen just once; the ten biggest clones take up around 1.2%. The sequencing input was PBMCs or T cells enriched from blood (not recorded which). These receptors were taken from a human donor with acute COVID-19. The donor label of this sample is uncertain. CDR3s include the opening cysteine and the closing phenylalanine or tryptophan. Each record gives: D gene, J gene, clone size, V gene, CDR3 protein, CDR3 DNA. D genes are given only for firm matches. Rows may omit the clone size; those that give it use once, few, many or a size class.

d_gene: NA
j_gene: TRBJ2-1
abundance: NA
v_gene: TRBV19
CDR3aa: CASSIGGVSYNEQFF
CDR3nt: TGTGCCAGTAGTATAGGGGGGGTCTCCTACAATGAGCAGTTCTTC

d_gene: TRBD2
j_gene: TRBJ2-3
abundance: NA
v_gene: TRBV2
CDR3aa: CASSDPRTSGEDTQYF
CDR3nt: TGTGCCAGCAGTGACCCTAGGACTAGCGGGGAGGATACGCAGTATTTT

d_gene: TRBD1
j_gene: TRBJ2-7
abundance: NA
v_gene: TRBV13
CDR3aa: CASSVSGTAYEQYF
CDR3nt: TGTGCCAGCAGCGTCTCCGGGACAGCCTACGAGCAGTACTTC

d_gene: TRBD1
j_gene: TRBJ2-7
abundance: NA
v_gene: TRBV2
CDR3aa: CASAGTGLSYEQYF
CDR3nt: TGTGCCAGCGCTGGGACAGGGCTTTCCTACGAGCAGTACTTC

d_gene: NA
j_gene: TRBJ2-2
abundance: NA
v_gene: TRBV6-5
CDR3aa: CASSYSARRTGELFF
CDR3nt: TGTGCCAGCAGTTACTCCGCTAGAAGGACCGGGGAGCTGTTTTTT

d_gene: NA
j_gene: TRBJ2-7
abundance: NA
v_gene: TRBV3-1/TRBV3-2
CDR3aa: CASRPISYEQYF
CDR3nt: TGTGCCAGCAGACCTATCTCCTACGAGCAGTACTTC

d_gene: TRBD2
j_gene: TRBJ2-3
abundance: once
v_gene: TRBV10-3
CDR3aa: CATGGDYTDTQYF
CDR3nt: TGTGCCACGGGGGGGGACTACACAGATACGCAGTATTTT

d_gene: NA
j_gene: TRBJ1-1
abundance: NA
v_gene: TRBV13
CDR3aa: CASSRAGPTEAFF
CDR3nt: TGTGCCAGCAGCCGGGCGGGTCCCACTGAAGCTTTCTTT

d_gene: NA
j_gene: TRBJ1-1
abundance: NA
v_gene: TRBV30
CDR3aa: CAWSPGGRNTEAFF
CDR3nt: TGTGCCTGGAGTCCGGGGGGCCGGAACACTGAAGCTTTCTTT

d_gene: NA
j_gene: TRBJ2-7
abundance: NA
v_gene: TRBV14
CDR3aa: CASSQVYSYEQYF
CDR3nt: TGTGCCAGCAGCCAAGTATACAGCTACGAGCAGTACTTC

d_gene: NA
j_gene: TRBJ2-3
abundance: NA
v_gene: TRBV3-1/TRBV3-2
CDR3aa: CASSWVVGGITDTQYF
CDR3nt: TGTGCCAGCAGCTGGGTAGTTGGCGGGATCACAGATACGCAGTATTTT

d_gene: NA
j_gene: TRBJ1-2
abundance: once
v_gene: TRBV18
CDR3aa: CASSPNGQNGYTF
CDR3nt: TGTGCCAGCTCACCAAACGGACAGAATGGCTACACCTTC

d_gene: NA
j_gene: TRBJ1-5
abundance: NA
v_gene: TRBV6-5
CDR3aa: CASSYSSSNQPQHF
CDR3nt: TGTGCCAGCAGTTACTCAAGCAGCAATCAGCCCCAGCATTTT

d_gene: NA
j_gene: TRBJ2-3
abundance: NA
v_gene: TRBV5-4
CDR3aa: CASSLEWAGSTDTQYF
CDR3nt: TGTGCCAGCAGCTTGGAATGGGCGGGTTCCACAGATACGCAGTATTTT

d_gene: TRBD2
j_gene: TRBJ2-7
abundance: NA
v_gene: TRBV7-2
CDR3aa: CASSTSGGGYEQYF
CDR3nt: TGTGCCAGCAGCACAAGCGGGGGGGGCTACGAGCAGTACTTC

d_gene: NA
j_gene: TRBJ2-7
abundance: NA
v_gene: TRBV18
CDR3aa: CASSPGTFTYEQYF
CDR3nt: TGTGCCAGCTCCCCCGGGACTTTCACCTACGAGCAGTACTTC

d_gene: TRBD1
j_gene: TRBJ1-1
abundance: NA
v_gene: TRBV10-1
CDR3aa: CASSGDRDNTEAFF
CDR3nt: TGCGCCAGCAGTGGGGACAGGGATAACACTGAAGCTTTCTTT

d_gene: TRBD1
j_gene: TRBJ2-2
abundance: NA
v_gene: TRBV7-2
CDR3aa: CASSLEGTGATGELFF
CDR3nt: TGTGCCAGCAGCTTAGAAGGGACAGGGGCGACCGGGGAGCTGTTTTTT

d_gene: TRBD1
j_gene: TRBJ1-2
abundance: NA
v_gene: TRBV7-9
CDR3aa: CASSGTGFGYTF
CDR3nt: TGTGCCAGCAGCGGGACAGGGTTCGGCTACACCTTC

d_gene: TRBD1
j_gene: TRBJ2-7
abundance: NA
v_gene: TRBV29-1
CDR3aa: CSVRLGQSPYEQYF
CDR3nt: TGCAGCGTGCGTCTGGGACAGTCTCCCTACGAGCAGTACTTC

d_gene: NA
j_gene: TRBJ1-2
abundance: NA
v_gene: TRBV21-1
CDR3aa: CASSKRQGFYGYTF
CDR3nt: TGTGCCAGCAGCAAGAGACAGGGTTTCTATGGCTACACCTTC

d_gene: NA
j_gene: TRBJ1-1
abundance: once
v_gene: TRBV4-1
CDR3aa: CASSQGGGNTEAFF
CDR3nt: TGCGCCAGCAGCCAAGGAGGCGGGAACACTGAAGCTTTCTTT

d_gene: NA
j_gene: TRBJ2-1
abundance: NA
v_gene: TRBV4-1
CDR3aa: CASSQDLAGSYNEQFF
CDR3nt: TGCGCCAGCAGCCAAGATCTGGCAGGCTCCTACAATGAGCAGTTCTTC

d_gene: NA
j_gene: TRBJ2-7
abundance: NA
v_gene: TRBV5-1
CDR3aa: CASSLDGRGYEQYF
CDR3nt: TGCGCCAGCAGCTTGGACGGGAGAGGGTACGAGCAGTACTTC

d_gene: NA
j_gene: TRBJ1-2
abundance: once
v_gene: TRBV12-3/TRBV12-4
CDR3aa: CASSRDQVYGYTF
CDR3nt: TGTGCCAGCAGTCGTGACCAGGTCTATGGCTACACCTTC

d_gene: NA
j_gene: TRBJ2-2
abundance: NA
v_gene: TRBV30
CDR3aa: CAWSGSWGRDTGELFF
CDR3nt: TGTGCCTGGAGTGGATCCTGGGGGCGGGACACCGGGGAGCTGTTTTTT

d_gene: NA
j_gene: TRBJ1-5
abundance: NA
v_gene: TRBV19
CDR3aa: CASSSPQNQPQHF
CDR3nt: TGTGCCAGTAGTTCCCCCCAAAATCAGCCCCAGCATTTT

d_gene: NA
j_gene: TRBJ2-3
abundance: NA
v_gene: TRBV9
CDR3aa: CASSVDPQGADTQYF
CDR3nt: TGTGCCAGCAGCGTGGACCCTCAAGGGGCAGATACGCAGTATTTT

d_gene: NA
j_gene: TRBJ1-2
abundance: NA
v_gene: TRBV23-1
CDR3aa: CASSPPADYGYTF
CDR3nt: TGCGCCAGCAGTCCCCCCGCGGACTATGGCTACACCTTC

d_gene: NA
j_gene: TRBJ2-1
abundance: NA
v_gene: TRBV5-4
CDR3aa: CASSVVDNEQFF
CDR3nt: TGTGCCAGCAGCGTGGTAGACAATGAGCAGTTCTTC

d_gene: NA
j_gene: TRBJ1-5
abundance: NA
v_gene: TRBV30
CDR3aa: CAWSTPRGQRDQPQHF
CDR3nt: TGTGCCTGGAGTACCCCTCGAGGGCAAAGGGATCAGCCCCAGCATTTT

d_gene: TRBD2
j_gene: TRBJ2-5
abundance: NA
v_gene: TRBV5-1
CDR3aa: CASSLGRGGNQETQYF
CDR3nt: TGCGCCAGCAGCTTGGGGCGGGGGGGGAACCAAGAGACCCAGTACTTC

d_gene: TRBD1
j_gene: TRBJ2-5
abundance: once
v_gene: TRBV29-1
CDR3aa: CSVEFDRGLETQYF
CDR3nt: TGCAGCGTTGAATTCGACAGGGGGCTGGAGACCCAGTACTTC

d_gene: TRBD1
j_gene: TRBJ1-4
abundance: once
v_gene: TRBV30
CDR3aa: CAWTTGGDEKLFF
CDR3nt: TGTGCCTGGACCACAGGGGGGGACGAAAAACTGTTTTTT

d_gene: NA
j_gene: TRBJ1-4
abundance: NA
v_gene: TRBV4-1
CDR3aa: CASSQSATNEKLFF
CDR3nt: TGCGCCAGCAGCCAATCAGCAACTAATGAAAAACTGTTTTTT

d_gene: TRBD1
j_gene: TRBJ1-1
abundance: NA
v_gene: TRBV18
CDR3aa: CASSPGTVEAFF
CDR3nt: TGTGCCAGCTCTCCCGGGACAGTAGAAGCTTTCTTT

d_gene: NA
j_gene: TRBJ2-3
abundance: NA
v_gene: TRBV6-5
CDR3aa: CASSEGTGGADTQYF
CDR3nt: TGTGCCAGCAGCGAGGGTACAGGAGGGGCAGATACGCAGTATTTT

d_gene: TRBD1
j_gene: TRBJ2-3
abundance: NA
v_gene: TRBV5-4
CDR3aa: CASSPRQGTSTDTQYF
CDR3nt: TGTGCCAGCAGCCCCCGACAGGGGACTAGCACAGATACGCAGTATTTT

d_gene: NA
j_gene: TRBJ1-6
abundance: few
v_gene: TRBV18
CDR3aa: CASSLSNSPLHF
CDR3nt: TGTGCCAGCTCACTGAGCAATTCACCCCTCCACTTT

d_gene: NA
j_gene: TRBJ2-7
abundance: once
v_gene: TRBV3-1/TRBV3-2
CDR3aa: CASSLSSYEQYF
CDR3nt: TGTGCCAGCAGCCTGAGCTCCTACGAGCAGTACTTC

d_gene: NA
j_gene: TRBJ2-7
abundance: NA
v_gene: TRBV7-3
CDR3aa: CASSPTRQTYEQYF
CDR3nt: TGTGCCAGCAGCCCCACGCGGCAGACCTACGAGCAGTACTTC

d_gene: TRBD1
j_gene: TRBJ2-7
abundance: NA
v_gene: TRBV4-3
CDR3aa: CASSQEGTGWYEQYF
CDR3nt: TGCGCCAGCAGCCAAGAGGGGACAGGGTGGTACGAGCAGTACTTC

d_gene: NA
j_gene: TRBJ2-7
abundance: NA
v_gene: TRBV27
CDR3aa: CASKSRVYEQYF
CDR3nt: TGTGCCAGCAAGTCCAGGGTCTACGAGCAGTACTTC

d_gene: TRBD1
j_gene: TRBJ2-1
abundance: NA
v_gene: TRBV7-9
CDR3aa: CASSSRPGQGDNEQFF
CDR3nt: TGTGCCAGCAGCTCCCGGCCGGGACAGGGGGACAATGAGCAGTTCTTC

d_gene: NA
j_gene: TRBJ2-4
abundance: NA
v_gene: TRBV7-2
CDR3aa: CASSLGPNGKKNIQYF
CDR3nt: TGTGCCAGCAGCTTAGGGCCAAACGGGAAGAAAAACATTCAGTACTTC

d_gene: NA
j_gene: TRBJ1-5
abundance: NA
v_gene: TRBV15
CDR3aa: CATSRDPSGYGQPQHF
CDR3nt: TGTGCCACCAGCAGAGATCCCTCGGGGTACGGGCAGCCCCAGCATTTT

d_gene: NA
j_gene: TRBJ1-2
abundance: NA
v_gene: TRBV19
CDR3aa: CASSTPGQYYGYTF
CDR3nt: TGTGCCAGTAGTACCCCCGGACAGTACTATGGCTACACCTTC

d_gene: NA
j_gene: TRBJ2-2
abundance: NA
v_gene: TRBV4-1
CDR3aa: CASSQGETTTGELFF
CDR3nt: TGCGCCAGCAGCCAAGGGGAGACAACCACCGGGGAGCTGTTTTTT

d_gene: NA
j_gene: TRBJ1-2
abundance: NA
v_gene: TRBV25-1
CDR3aa: CASSERGRNYGYTF
CDR3nt: TGTGCCAGCAGTGAACGAGGCCGTAACTATGGCTACACCTTC

d_gene: NA
j_gene: TRBJ1-1
abundance: NA
v_gene: TRBV30
CDR3aa: CAWQDVEAFF
CDR3nt: TGTGCCTGGCAGGATGTCGAAGCTTTCTTT

d_gene: NA
j_gene: TRBJ1-2
abundance: NA
v_gene: TRBV30
CDR3aa: CAWSGNTYGYTF
CDR3nt: TGTGCCTGGAGTGGTAACACCTATGGCTACACCTTC

d_gene: NA
j_gene: TRBJ1-2
abundance: NA
v_gene: TRBV19
CDR3aa: CASRQTQGSSHYGYTF
CDR3nt: TGTGCCAGTAGGCAAACTCAGGGGTCGTCTCACTATGGCTACACCTTC

d_gene: NA
j_gene: TRBJ1-2
abundance: once
v_gene: TRBV12-3/TRBV12-4
CDR3aa: CASSSSRGYTF
CDR3nt: TGTGCCAGCAGTTCCTCGCGGGGCTACACCTTC